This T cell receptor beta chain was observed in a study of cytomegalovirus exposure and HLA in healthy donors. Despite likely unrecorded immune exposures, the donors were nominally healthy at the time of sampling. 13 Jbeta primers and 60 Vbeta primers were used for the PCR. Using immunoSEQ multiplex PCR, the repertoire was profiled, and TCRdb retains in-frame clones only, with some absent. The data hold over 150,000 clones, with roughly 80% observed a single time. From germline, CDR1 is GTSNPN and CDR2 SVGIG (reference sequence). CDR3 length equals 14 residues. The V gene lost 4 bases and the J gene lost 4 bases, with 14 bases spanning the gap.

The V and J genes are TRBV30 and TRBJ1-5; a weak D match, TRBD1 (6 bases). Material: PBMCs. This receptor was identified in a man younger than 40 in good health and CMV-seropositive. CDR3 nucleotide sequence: TGTGCCTGGACCCAAGGGGGGGCAAATCAGCCCCAGCATTTT. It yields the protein CAWTQGGANQPQHF.